Below are 10 T cell receptor beta chains sequenced from a single sample in a study of blood T cells in healthy people across ages. A J-beta primer mix and a sample-barcoded 5' primer were used in a second PCR of about 7 to 12 cycles. TCRdb itself ran the 5' RACE reads through MiXCR, one entry per CDR3 protein. The top ten clones hold approximately 40% of a sample with around 690,000 distinct CDR3 sequences, roughly 53% of them seen once. Specimen: blood. All receptors come from a man aged 55 to 69 in good health.

With respect to this clonotype: The junction and the germline gene differ at one end; a read error may be behind it. The CDR3 loop is CASSMAGGGWSSNQPQHF. CDR3 in DNA: TGTGCTAGTAGTATGGCGGGGGGGGGCTGGAGTAGCAATCAGCCCCAGCATTTT. The chain has TRBV19 and TRBJ1-5; maybe TRBD1 (6 bases). The CDR3 extends over 18 amino acids. Germline V CDR1 and CDR2: LNHDA, SQIVND (reference sequence).

The chain couples TRBV2 to TRBJ1-2, with 9 bases lining up with TRBD1. From germline, CDR1 is SNHLY and CDR2 FYNNEI. The CDR3 runs to 15 residues. V lost 6 bases and J lost 2; bases outside the gene matches: 7. The CDR3 here is CASRTGQGFNYGYTF. The DNA of the CDR3 is TGTGCCAGCAGGACGGGACAGGGATTCAACTATGGCTACACCTTC. The entire variable domain, with the rest obtained from reference TRBV2 and TRBJ1-2, is as follows: EPEVTQTPSHQVTQMGQEVILRCVPISNHLYFYWYRQILGQKVEFLVSFYNNEISEKSEIFDDQFSVERPDGSNFTLKIRSTKLEDSAMYFCASRTGQGFNYGYTFGSGTRLTVV.

V gene TRBV29-1 combines with J gene TRBJ2-5; 10 bases agree with TRBD1. CDR3 length: 17 amino acids. V lost 8 bases and J lost 7; bases outside the gene matches: 22. The germline gives CDR1 SQVTM, CDR2 ANQGSEA. The CDR3 loop reads CSSRAVLGQGSGGTQYF. The DNA for the CDR3 is TGCAGCTCCAGGGCTGTCCTGGGACAGGGGTCCGGGGGGACCCAGTACTTC. Supplemented by reference TRBV29-1 and TRBJ2-5, the full variable domain reads SAVISQKPSRDICQRGTSLTIQCQVDSQVTMMFWYRQQPGQSLTLIATANQGSEATYESGFVIDKFPISRPNLTFSTLTVSNMSPEDSSIYLCSSRAVLGQGSGGTQYFGPGTRLLVL.

The rearrangement joins TRBV6-1 to TRBJ1-1, with D uncertain. V shed 7 bases and J shed 3 bases, with 15 bases lying between them. This CDR3 spans 14 amino acids. Germline CDR1 and CDR2: MNHNS and SASEGT. The DNA for the CDR3 is TGTGCCAGCACCCTCCAGACCCGGGACACTGAAGCTTTCTTT. As protein: CASTLQTRDTEAFF.

This clonotype turned up a few times. The chain has TRBV7-2 and TRBJ2-7; the match to TRBD2 covers 14 bases. The J call may be wrong; the DNA end is better matched by TRBJ2-5. The CDR3 has 17 amino acids. Germline loops: CDR1 SGHTA, CDR2 FQGNSA. The CDR3 coding sequence is TGTGCCAGCAGCTTAGTAGGACTAGCGGGGGGACGCGAGACCCAGTACTTC. Translating it yields CASSLVGLAGGRETQYF.

For this clonotype: Possible read error: a much larger clone is one base away. The chain recombines TRBV3-1 with TRBJ2-1; the match to TRBD2 covers 12 bases. Germline V gene sequence: CDR1 LGHDT, CDR2 YNNKEL (reference sequence). With 2 bases clipped from V and 8 bases from J, the junction kept 13 bases outside the gene matches. The CDR3 sequence is 18 residues long. The chain's CDR3 is CASSQKSSGGARYDEQFF. CDR3 coding DNA: TGTGCCAGCAGCCAAAAGTCTAGCGGGGGGGCGAGATACGATGAGCAGTTCTTC.

This clonotype came up a few times. V and J are TRBV4-2 and TRBJ2-1; D is uncertain. The V end lost 3 bases, the J end lost 8 bases, and 14 bases lay between the germline ends. The CDR3 covers 14 residues. Germline lookup yields CDR1 LGHNA and CDR2 YNFKEQ. The CDR3 spells CASSQPPPRHEQFF. In DNA, the CDR3 is TGTGCCAGCAGCCAGCCCCCGCCCCGTCATGAGCAGTTCTTC.

V gene TRBV6-1 combines with J gene TRBJ2-5, with 11 nucleotides matching TRBD1. The CDR3 length is 17 residues. V shed 5 bases and J 2 bases; nucleotides not matched to a gene: 10. Per the germline V gene, CDR1 is MNHNS and CDR2 is SASEGT. CDR3 residues: CASSTGLGTGGQETQYF. CDR3 DNA sequence: TGTGCCAGCAGTACGGGTCTTGGGACAGGGGGTCAAGAGACCCAGTACTTC.

The chain is built from TRBV7-9 and TRBJ2-7; the D is unclear. The CDR3 extends over 15 amino acids. The V end lost 2 bases, the J end lost 12 bases, and 23 bases lay between the germline ends. Looked up from germline, CDR1 is SEHNR and CDR2 is FQNEAQ (reference sequence). In DNA form, the CDR3 reads TGTGCCAGCAGCTTACCTGACATAGGCCTTTCGATGCGGTACTTC. This translates into CASSLPDIGLSMRYF.

This chain links TRBV7-2 with TRBJ1-5; D is unclear. The germline gives CDR1 SGHTA, CDR2 FQGNSA. This CDR3 spans 13 amino acids. Trimming cost V 3 bases and J 9 bases, with 12 bases left between them. The CDR3 DNA follows: TGTGCCAGCAGCTTCAGGATAGATCGGCCCCAGCATTTT. Amino acids: CASSFRIDRPQHF. The variable domain in full, with the rest retrieved from reference TRBV7-2 and TRBJ1-5, is GAGVSQSPSNKVTEKGKDVELRCDPISGHTALYWYRQSLGQGLEFLIYFQGNSAPDKSGLPSDRFSAERTGGSVSTLTIQRTQQEDSAVYLCASSFRIDRPQHFGDGTRLSIL.